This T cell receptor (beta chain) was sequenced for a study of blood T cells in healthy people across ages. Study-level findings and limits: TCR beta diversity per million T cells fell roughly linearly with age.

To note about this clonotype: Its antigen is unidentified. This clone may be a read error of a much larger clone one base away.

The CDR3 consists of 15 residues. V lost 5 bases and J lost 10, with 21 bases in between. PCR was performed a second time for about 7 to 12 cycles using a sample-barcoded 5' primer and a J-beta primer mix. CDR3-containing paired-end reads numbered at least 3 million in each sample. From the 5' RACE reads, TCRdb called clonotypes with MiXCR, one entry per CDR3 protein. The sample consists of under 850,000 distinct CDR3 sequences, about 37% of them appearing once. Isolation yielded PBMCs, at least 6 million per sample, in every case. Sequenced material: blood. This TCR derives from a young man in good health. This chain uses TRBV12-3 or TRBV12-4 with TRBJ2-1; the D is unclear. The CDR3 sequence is CASSHKGPPAYEQFF. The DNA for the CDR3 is TGTGCCAGCAGTCATAAAGGGCCCCCCGCCTACGAGCAGTTCTTC.